The next 31 T cell receptor beta chains were all read from a single sample in a study of blood T cell repertoires in COVID-19. The method was immunoSEQ multiplex PCR; TCRdb's version includes in-frame clones alone and lacks a portion of them. The repertoire holds some 190,000 clones, with nearly 80% as singletons. Material for sequencing was PBMCs or T cells enriched from blood (not recorded which). Receptor source: a man aged 55 to 70 who had been exposed to COVID-19.

The V call is TRBV7-3, the J call TRBJ1-1; D gene ambiguous. V dropped 0 bases and J dropped 4 bases, with 12 bases sitting between them. The CDR3 covers 15 residues. The germline gives CDR1 SGHTA, CDR2 FQGTGA. CDR3 region: CASSLTGFRGTEAFF. The CDR3 DNA reads TGTGCCAGCAGCTTAACCGGGTTTCGTGGCACTGAAGCTTTCTTT. Drawing the rest from reference TRBV7-3 and TRBJ1-1, the complete variable domain is GAGVSQTPSNKVTEKGKYVELRCDPISGHTALYWYRQSLGQGPEFLIYFQGTGAADDSGLPNDRFFAVRPEGSVSTLKIQRTERGDSAVYLCASSLTGFRGTEAFFGQGTRLTVV.

The rearrangement joins TRBV6-5 to TRBJ1-2, with TRBD1 identical over 8 bases. Trimming at V came to 7 bases and at J to 8 bases, leaving 3 bases not matched to a gene. The germline V gene encodes CDR1 MNHEY and CDR2 SVGAGI. The CDR3 consists of 11 residues. The CDR3 sequence: CASKTGGGYTF. For the CDR3, the DNA is TGTGCCAGCAAAACAGGGGGAGGCTACACCTTC.

This clone was counted a single time. V and J are TRBV3-1 (or the pseudogene TRBV3-2) and TRBJ2-2; perhaps TRBD1 as D (6 bases). The V gene lost 2 bases and the J gene lost 6 bases, with 25 bases spanning the gap. CDR3 size: 19 residues. CDR1 and CDR2 (germline): LGHDT, YNNKEL (reference sequence). In DNA form, the CDR3 reads TGTGCCAGCAGCCAAAACCCCGAAGCAGGGGTATATGTTCCCGGGGAGCTGTTTTTT. This gives the protein CASSQNPEAGVYVPGELFF.

The chain carries TRBV19 and TRBJ2-5, with D possibly matching TRBD1 (6 bases). V gave up 5 bases and J gave up 4 bases, with 11 bases separating them. Germline V gives CDR1 LNHDA, CDR2 SQIVND (reference sequence). This CDR3 is 13 amino acids long. Written as DNA, the CDR3 is TGTGCCAGTAGTGGGGGCCTGGGAGAGACCCAGTACTTC. Protein sequence: CASSGGLGETQYF.

J is TRBJ2-7 and V is TRBV5-1; D gene uncertain. Germline V gives CDR1 SGHRS, CDR2 YFSETQ. V dropped 4 bases and J dropped 0 bases, with 14 bases sitting between them. The CDR3 is made up of 15 amino acids. CDR3 loop: CASSAEGRSSYEQYF. The CDR3 DNA reads TGCGCCAGCAGCGCTGAAGGTCGGAGCTCCTACGAGCAGTACTTC.

The rearrangement uses TRBV4-3 and TRBJ1-2; TRBD1 matches 7 bases. The V gene's germline CDR1 is LGHNA and CDR2 YSLEER. J gave up 4 bases and V 2 bases, and 7 bases lay outside the gene matches. This CDR3 spans 15 amino acids. The DNA for the CDR3 is TGCGCCAGCAGCCAACCTGGACAGGACCTCTATGGCTACACCTTC. Translated, it gives CASSQPGQDLYGYTF.

This chain joins TRBV5-4 and TRBJ1-2, with TRBD1 matching over 7 bases. V gave up 0 bases and J gave up 7 bases; unmatched junction bases: 3. Germline CDR1 and CDR2: SGHNT and YYREEE (reference sequence). This CDR3 is built from 13 residues. This CDR3 reads CASSLVGGSGYTF. CDR3 nucleotide sequence: TGTGCCAGCAGCTTGGTAGGGGGCAGTGGCTACACCTTC.

The V and J genes are TRBV7-6 and TRBJ1-6; possibly TRBD1 for D (5 bases). Trimming removed 1 base from V and 7 bases from J, with 11 bases in between. Germline loops: CDR1 SGHVS, CDR2 FNYEAQ. The length of the CDR3 is 15 residues. The CDR3 here is CASSLVAQGNSPLHF. Written as DNA, the CDR3 is TGTGCCAGCAGCTTAGTGGCCCAGGGAAATTCACCCCTCCACTTT.

The V call is TRBV19, the J call TRBJ1-5; D may be TRBD1 (6 bases). V was trimmed by 3 bases and J by 6 bases, leaving 15 bases between them. CDR3 size: 15 residues. Germline assignment: CDR1 LNHDA and CDR2 SQIVND (reference sequence). CDR3: CASSINRGAGQPQHF. In DNA form, the CDR3 reads TGTGCCAGTAGTATCAATCGGGGGGCAGGTCAGCCCCAGCATTTT.

The rearrangement joins TRBV7-9 to TRBJ1-1; TRBD1 aligns across 8 bases. The CDR3 totals 13 residues. Germline CDR1 SEHNR, CDR2 FQNEAQ (reference sequence). Trimming at V came to 3 bases and at J to 6 bases, leaving 3 bases not matched to a gene. DNA of the CDR3: TGTGCCAGCAGCTTTCCAGGGGGCTCTGAAGCTTTCTTT. Amino acid sequence: CASSFPGGSEAFF.

The J gene is TRBJ1-5, the V gene TRBV29-1, with 9 positions matching TRBD1. This CDR3 comprises 14 residues. Germline trimming cut 4 bases from V and 4 bases from J; bases unmatched to any gene: 5. CDR1 and CDR2 (germline): SQVTM, ANQGSEA. The CDR3 spells CSVGEDRGNQPQHF. Written as DNA, the CDR3 is TGCAGCGTTGGAGAGGACAGGGGAAATCAGCCCCAGCATTTT.

This rearrangement joins TRBV18 to TRBJ2-7, with TRBD2 identical over 12 bases. The V gene end was trimmed by 4 bases and the J gene end by 3 bases; junction bases not matched to a gene: 7. Germline V lookup: CDR1 KGHSH, CDR2 LQKENI. The CDR3 contains 16 residues. The DNA for the CDR3 is TGTGCCAGCTCACGAACGACTAGCGGGAGATTCTACGAGCAGTACTTC. Amino acids: CASSRTTSGRFYEQYF.

The gene calls are TRBV29-1 and TRBJ1-2, with 9 bases that match TRBD1. Germline V lookup: CDR1 SQVTM, CDR2 ANQGSEA. V gave up 3 bases and J gave up 6 bases; unmatched junction bases: 5. The CDR3 length is 13 residues. The CDR3 here is CSVEDRGRNGYTF. CDR3 nucleotides: TGCAGCGTTGAGGACAGGGGTCGGAATGGCTACACCTTC. Together with reference TRBV29-1 and TRBJ1-2, the CDR3 gives the full variable domain: SAVISQKPSRDICQRGTSLTIQCQVDSQVTMMFWYRQQPGQSLTLIATANQGSEATYESGFVIDKFPISRPNLTFSTLTVSNMSPEDSSIYLCSVEDRGRNGYTFGSGTRLTVV.

J is TRBJ2-3 and V is TRBV9, with a weak D call TRBD1 (6 bases). Looked up from germline, CDR1 is SGDLS and CDR2 is YYNGEE. The CDR3 extends over 15 amino acids. V shed 0 bases and J shed 5 bases, with 13 bases lying between them. CDR3 region: CASSVGQWGRDTQYF. The CDR3 coding sequence is TGTGCCAGCAGCGTAGGGCAGTGGGGGCGAGATACGCAGTATTTT.

This rearrangement joins TRBV12-5 to TRBJ2-1; D possibly corresponds to TRBD2 (7 bases). The germline V gene encodes CDR1 LGHNT and CDR2 FRNRAP. This CDR3 has 13 amino acids. V was cut by 2 bases and J by 8 bases, with 10 bases left in between. The CDR3 region has the DNA TGTGCTAGTGGTTTGACGGGGGGCCATGAGCAGTTCTTC. Translating it yields CASGLTGGHEQFF.

CDR3 bases: TGCGCCAGCAGCCAAGATCTCGGGGTGGTTTCGGAGACCCAGTACTTC. Amino acids: CASSQDLGVVSETQYF. This chain joins TRBV4-1 and TRBJ2-5; the D gene is possibly TRBD2 (5 bases). The V gene's germline CDR1 is MGHRA and CDR2 YSYEKL. The V end lost 0 bases, the J end lost 5 bases, and 16 bases lay between the germline ends. The CDR3 is 16 amino acids.

In this sample, this clone turned up once. The J gene is TRBJ2-1, the V gene TRBV12-3 or TRBV12-4; D unclear. The CDR3 is 13 amino acids. V dropped 7 bases and J dropped 4 bases, with 11 bases sitting between them. The CDR3 bases are TGTGCCAGCAACCCAGACTCGTACAATGAGCAGTTCTTC. Protein sequence: CASNPDSYNEQFF.

This clone has a count of ten or more. The J gene is TRBJ1-5, the V gene TRBV7-3; 7 nucleotides align to TRBD1. V lost 5 bases, J lost 1 base, and 5 bases stayed unmatched. The germline V gene has CDR1 SGHTA and CDR2 FQGTGA. This CDR3 spans 15 amino acids. Here the CDR3 DNA reads TGTGCCAGCAGCCCTCAGGGGGTGAGCAATCAGCCCCAGCATTTT. It codes for CASSPQGVSNQPQHF.

In its sample, this clone was seen once. V gene TRBV7-3 combines with J gene TRBJ2-1; D is possibly TRBD2 (6 bases). Trimming removed 4 bases at V and 6 bases at J, with 13 bases between. The V gene's germline CDR1 is SGHTA and CDR2 FQGTGA. This CDR3 comprises 14 residues. The CDR3, as DNA: TGTGCCAGCAGCTCAAGGACTAACAGCAATGAGCAGTTCTTC. It specifies CASSSRTNSNEQFF.

V and J are TRBV7-9 and TRBJ1-2, with a weak D call TRBD1 (6 bases). Germline CDR1 and CDR2: SEHNR and FQNEAQ (reference sequence). This CDR3 is built from 15 residues. Trimming stripped 3 bases from V and 4 bases from J, with 15 bases between. The CDR3 loop is CASSLRGRDTYGYTF. Written as DNA, the CDR3 is TGTGCCAGCAGCTTGAGAGGCCGGGACACCTATGGCTACACCTTC. Variable domain in full (rest from reference TRBV7-9 and TRBJ1-2): DTGVSQNPRHKITKRGQNVTFRCDPISEHNRLYWYRQTLGQGPEFLTYFQNEAQLEKSRLLSDRFSAERPKGSFSTLEIQRTEQGDSAMYLCASSLRGRDTYGYTFGSGTRLTVV.

The chain couples TRBV6-1 to TRBJ1-1, with 9 bases aligning to TRBD1. Germline V gives CDR1 MNHNS, CDR2 SASEGT. V dropped 7 bases and J dropped 8; count of bases not matched to a gene: 11. This CDR3 spans 14 amino acids. This chain's CDR3 is CASKNTGQGTEAFF. CDR3 coding DNA: TGTGCCAGCAAGAATACGGGACAGGGAACCGAAGCTTTCTTT.

This chain links TRBV7-2 with TRBJ2-2, with a weak D call TRBD1 (6 bases). The V and J ends lost 8 bases and 1 base respectively, with 11 bases between them. The length of the CDR3 is 14 residues. CDR1 SGHTA and CDR2 FQGNSA come from the germline V gene. CDR3 in amino acids: CASLRGLNTGELFF. The CDR3 nucleotides are TGTGCCAGCCTAAGGGGGTTGAACACCGGGGAGCTGTTTTTT.

The chain has TRBV7-9 and TRBJ1-1; 10 positions agree with TRBD1. The germline V gene has CDR1 SEHNR and CDR2 FQNEAQ (reference sequence). The V and J ends lost 3 bases and 0 bases, in that order; junction bases with no gene match: 10. This CDR3 spans 18 amino acids. The CDR3 nucleotides are TGTGCCAGCAGCTTCGAGACCGGGACAGGGGCCATGAACACTGAAGCTTTCTTT. This sequence encodes CASSFETGTGAMNTEAFF.

V gene TRBV19 combines with J gene TRBJ1-5; D may be TRBD1 (6 bases). CDR1 LNHDA and CDR2 SQIVND come from the germline V gene (reference sequence). Trimming took off 7 bases at V and 1 base at J, with 17 bases between the two ends. The CDR3 runs 16 residues. The CDR3 DNA reads as TGTGCCAGTATGCAGGGGCCCCGAGGAAGCAATCAGCCCCAGCATTTT. Amino acids: CASMQGPRGSNQPQHF.

The gene calls are TRBV18 and TRBJ2-5, with TRBD2 identical over 10 bases. Germline CDR1 reads KGHSH; CDR2 reads LQKENI. Trimming removed 5 bases from V and 5 bases from J; junction bases left unmatched: 11. The CDR3 spans 16 residues. The CDR3 sequence: CASSLTAGGPAETQYF. CDR3 nucleotides: TGTGCCAGCTCATTAACAGCGGGAGGGCCAGCGGAGACCCAGTACTTC.

The V and J genes are TRBV7-9 and TRBJ2-7, with 8 bases identical to TRBD2. Germline CDR1 is SEHNR and CDR2 is FQNEAQ (reference sequence). This CDR3 comprises 15 residues. The trim removed 1 base at V and 3 bases at J, leaving 5 bases unmatched. Here the CDR3 DNA reads TGTGCCAGCAGCTTAGAGAGCGGGAGCGGCTACGAGCAGTACTTC. Translation gives CASSLESGSGYEQYF.

The chain couples TRBV27 to TRBJ2-6; 7 nucleotides line up with TRBD2. CDR3 length: 15 residues. Germline V lookup: CDR1 MNHEY, CDR2 SMNVEV (reference sequence). The V and J ends lost 3 bases and 1 base, in that order; junction bases with no gene match: 0. The CDR3 reads CASSLGGSGANVLTF. CDR3 DNA sequence: TGTGCCAGCAGTTTGGGGGGGTCTGGGGCCAACGTCCTGACTTTC.

This clone was counted once. The chain combines TRBV5-1 with TRBJ1-4; no clear D. This CDR3 comprises 16 residues. Trimming shortened V by 0 bases and J by 8 bases, and 17 bases separated the two germline ends. Germline V lookup: CDR1 SGHRS, CDR2 YFSETQ. CDR3 residues: CASSLEGRNAGEKLFF. CDR3 in DNA: TGCGCCAGCAGCTTGGAGGGCCGCAACGCGGGAGAAAAACTGTTTTTT.

The chain links TRBV27 to TRBJ1-5, with 7 bases fitting TRBD1. The germline gives CDR1 MNHEY, CDR2 SMNVEV (reference sequence). J lost 7 bases, V lost 5 bases, and 11 bases had no gene match. The CDR3 is 15 residues long. CDR3 in DNA: TGTGCCAGCAGTGTCAACAGGGGAGGCGACCAGCCCCAGCATTTT. It encodes CASSVNRGGDQPQHF.

This chain links TRBV9 with TRBJ2-2; TRBD2 agrees at 11 bases. V lost 3 bases to trimming and J lost 1 base; unmatched junction nucleotides: 2. The germline CDR1 and CDR2 sequences are SGDLS and YYNGEE. This CDR3 is built from 16 residues. CDR3: CASSEGLAVNTGELFF. In DNA form, the CDR3 reads TGTGCCAGCAGCGAGGGACTAGCGGTGAACACCGGGGAGCTGTTTTTT.

This clone came up once. The V and J genes are TRBV7-3 and TRBJ2-2; 13 positions match TRBD2. From germline, CDR1 is SGHTA and CDR2 FQGTGA. V lost 5 bases, J lost 5 bases, and 17 bases stayed unmatched. The CDR3 covers 20 residues. The CDR3 sequence is CASSPPRTSGSYVGTGELFF. The DNA of the CDR3 is TGTGCCAGCAGCCCCCCTCGGACTAGCGGGAGTTACGTAGGGACCGGGGAGCTGTTTTTT.